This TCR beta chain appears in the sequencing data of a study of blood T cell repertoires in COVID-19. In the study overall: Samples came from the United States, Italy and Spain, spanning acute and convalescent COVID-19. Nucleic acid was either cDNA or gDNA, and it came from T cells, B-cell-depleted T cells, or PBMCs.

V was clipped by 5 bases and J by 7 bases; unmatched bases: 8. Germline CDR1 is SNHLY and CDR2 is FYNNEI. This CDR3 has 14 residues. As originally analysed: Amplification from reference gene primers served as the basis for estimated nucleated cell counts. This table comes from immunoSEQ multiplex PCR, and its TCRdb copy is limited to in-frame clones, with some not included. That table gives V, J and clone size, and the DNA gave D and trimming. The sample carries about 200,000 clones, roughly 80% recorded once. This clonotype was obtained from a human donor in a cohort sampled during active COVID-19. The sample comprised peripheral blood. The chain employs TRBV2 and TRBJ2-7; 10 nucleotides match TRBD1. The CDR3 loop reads CASSFGTGAGEQYF. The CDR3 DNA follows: TGTGCCAGCAGTTTTGGGACAGGGGCGGGGGAGCAGTACTTC. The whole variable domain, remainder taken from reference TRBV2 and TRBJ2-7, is EPEVTQTPSHQVTQMGQEVILRCVPISNHLYFYWYRQILGQKVEFLVSFYNNEISEKSEIFDDQFSVERPDGSNFTLKIRSTKLEDSAMYFCASSFGTGAGEQYFGPGTRLTVT.